This T cell receptor beta chain was captured in a study of blood T cell repertoires in COVID-19. As handled by the study authors: For nucleated cells, counts were estimated from reference gene primer amplification. TCRdb's table, derived via immunoSEQ multiplex PCR, lists solely in-frame clones and lacks some. D and trimming come from the DNA, and the V and J calls and clone size come from that table. The sample consists of fewer than 150,000 clones, about 79% of them appearing once. This receptor was taken from a man in his sixties or seventies with acute or convalescent COVID-19. The material sequenced was peripheral blood.

DNA for the CDR3: TGTGCCAGCAGTTACGAACCCGGGACAGGGAGCAATCAGCCCCAGCATTTT. Translated: CASSYEPGTGSNQPQHF. This rearrangement joins TRBV6-2 or TRBV6-3 to TRBJ1-5; 9 nucleotides align to TRBD1. The CDR3 has 17 amino acids. V dropped 2 bases and J dropped 1; count of bases not matched to a gene: 6. Germline V gives CDR1 MNHEY, CDR2 SVGEGT.